These 2 T cell receptor beta chains were all obtained from the same sample, sequenced in a study of T cell repertoires in cytomegalovirus infection. TCRdb itself ran the reads through MiXCR, one entry per CDR3 protein. The sample has some 280,000 distinct CDR3 sequences; roughly 13% are singletons. The source material was PBMCs. The receptors originated from a human donor in good health (CMV status not recorded). Some clones in this sample may be carry-over from other donors' samples.

This clonotype has ten or more counts. The rearrangement joins TRBV28 to TRBJ1-1, with D maybe TRBD1 (6 bases). The V gene lost 1 base and the J gene lost 7 bases, with 10 bases spanning the gap. This CDR3 is 13 amino acids long. Germline V gene lookup returns CDR1 MDHEN and CDR2 SYDVKM. In nucleotides, the CDR3 is TGTGCCAGCAGTTTATTGGGGGGCGTTGAAGCTTTCTTT. This sequence encodes CASSLLGGVEAFF.

This clonotype came up a few times. V gene TRBV14 combines with J gene TRBJ1-5; D not resolved. The V end was cut by 0 bases, the J end by 9 bases, with 3 bases between. The CDR3 is 11 residues long. Germline CDR1 reads SGHDN; CDR2 reads FVKESK. CDR3 residues: CASSQEGPQHF. The DNA of the CDR3 is TGTGCCAGCAGCCAAGAAGGGCCCCAGCATTTT.